The clone carrying this T cell receptor beta chain was seen ten or more times. The data derive from a study of read filtering for tumor transcriptome and immune sequencing. From approximately 400 ng of RNA, a library with molecular barcoded alpha/delta and beta/gamma adaptors was made. A single record per CDR3 protein comes from TCRdb applying MiXCR to the reads. The repertoire holds around 65,000 distinct CDR3 sequences, with less than 20% as singletons. There are 14 residues in the CDR3. In germline, CDR1 is SGHRS, CDR2 YFSETQ. The V and J ends lost 0 bases and 5 bases respectively, with 12 bases between them.

The sequencing sample was made of a population of CD138-negative cells sorted from bone marrow. This sequence originates from a donor at least 40 years old with multiple myeloma. The rearrangement links TRBV5-1 to TRBJ2-7, with D maybe TRBD1 (6 bases). The CDR3 DNA sequence: TGCGCCAGCAGCTTGGGGCAGGGGATCAACGAGCAGTACTTC. Encoded protein: CASSLGQGINEQYF.